Below are 24 T cell receptor beta chains sequenced from a single sample in a study of blood T cell repertoires in COVID-19. Here immunoSEQ multiplex PCR was the method, and the copy in TCRdb shows in-frame clones only, minus some. The table lists about 240,000 clones, around four fifths of them singletons. Material: peripheral blood. These receptors were collected from a woman between 55 and 75 years old with active or convalescent COVID-19.

The chain combines TRBV19 with TRBJ1-3; D might be TRBD1 (5 bases). The CDR3 spans 15 residues. Per the germline V gene, CDR1 is LNHDA and CDR2 is SQIVND (reference sequence). V lost 3 bases, J lost 0 bases, and 9 bases lay in between. The CDR3: CASSMTVDSGNTIYF. The CDR3 bases are TGTGCCAGTAGTATGACAGTTGACTCTGGAAACACCATATATTTT.

This chain links TRBV18 with TRBJ1-5; 9 positions agree with TRBD1. The junction had 1 base not matched to a gene; V was cut back by 0 bases and J by 4 bases. CDR1 is KGHSH and CDR2 is LQKENI in the germline V gene. The length of the CDR3 is 15 residues. DNA of the CDR3: TGTGCCAGCTCACCACCCGGGACAGGGAATCAGCCCCAGCATTTT. Translated: CASSPPGTGNQPQHF.

The chain links TRBV2 to TRBJ1-6; possibly TRBD1 for D (6 bases). The length of the CDR3 is 15 residues. Germline assignment: CDR1 SNHLY and CDR2 FYNNEI. Trimming stripped 5 bases from V and 7 bases from J, with 15 bases between. The CDR3 is CASSRTVLTNSPLHF. The CDR3 region has the DNA TGTGCCAGCAGTAGGACAGTGCTCACGAATTCACCCCTCCACTTT.

In regard to this clone: The sample holds other DNA sequences that translate to the same CDR3. V gene TRBV6-4 combines with J gene TRBJ1-2; D gene ambiguous. The CDR3 consists of 14 residues. Germline CDR1 is MRHNA and CDR2 is SNTAGT. V gave up 4 bases and J gave up 4 bases, with 13 bases separating them. The CDR3 protein is CASSAEEASYGYTF. The DNA of the CDR3 is TGTGCCAGCAGTGCGGAGGAAGCGAGCTATGGCTACACCTTC.

The V call is TRBV6-5, the J call TRBJ1-6; 9 bases line up with TRBD1. CDR1 and CDR2 (germline): MNHEY, SVGAGI. Germline trimming cut 6 bases from V and 8 bases from J; bases unmatched to any gene: 5. The CDR3 is made up of 14 amino acids. CDR3 sequence: CASSRDRADSPLHF. For the CDR3, the DNA is TGTGCCAGCAGCCGGGACAGGGCAGATTCACCCCTCCACTTT.

This rearrangement joins TRBV15 to TRBJ2-5, with D possibly matching TRBD2 (6 bases). The V end lost 0 bases, the J end lost 4 bases, and 12 bases lay between the germline ends. Germline CDR1 and CDR2: LNHNV and YYDKDF (reference sequence). The CDR3 is 15 amino acids. In DNA form, the CDR3 reads TGTGCCACCAGCAGAGATTGGAGGAGGGGAGAGACCCAGTACTTC. This encodes CATSRDWRRGETQYF. The entire variable domain, with the rest obtained from reference TRBV15 and TRBJ2-5, is as follows: DAMVIQNPRYQVTQFGKPVTLSCSQTLNHNVMYWYQQKSSQAPKLLFHYYDKDFNNEADTPDNFQSRRPNTSFCFLDIRSPGLGDTAMYLCATSRDWRRGETQYFGPGTRLLVL.

The rearrangement links TRBV28 to TRBJ2-1; D perhaps matches TRBD2 (6 bases). This CDR3 contains 14 residues. The germline V gene has CDR1 MDHEN and CDR2 SYDVKM. The V and J ends lost 5 bases and 4 bases respectively, with 12 bases between them. The CDR3 sequence is CASSIAGQYNEQFF. CDR3 DNA sequence: TGTGCCAGCAGTATCGCGGGGCAGTACAATGAGCAGTTCTTC.

Note on this clone: The sample contains more than one DNA sequence encoding this CDR3. V usage is TRBV5-1 and J usage is TRBJ2-7, with 7 bases aligning to TRBD1. J lost 4 bases, V lost 0 bases, and 4 bases had no gene match. Looked up from germline, CDR1 is SGHRS and CDR2 is YFSETQ. This CDR3 has 14 amino acids. The CDR3: CASSLGQGSYEQYF. CDR3 nucleotides: TGCGCCAGCAGCTTGGGACAGGGTTCATACGAGCAGTACTTC. The full variable domain, its missing parts supplied by reference TRBV5-1 and TRBJ2-7, is KAGVTQTPRYLIKTRGQQVTLSCSPISGHRSVSWYQQTPGQGLQFLFEYFSETQRNKGNFPGRFSGRQFSNSRSEMNVSTLELGDSALYLCASSLGQGSYEQYFGPGTRLTVT.

This clone was recorded once. V gene TRBV6-5 combines with J gene TRBJ2-3; TRBD1 agrees at 7 bases. Germline trimming cut 7 bases from V and 2 bases from J; bases unmatched to any gene: 6. CDR3 size: 14 residues. CDR1 and CDR2 (germline): MNHEY, SVGAGI. The CDR3 bases are TGTGCCAGCACCTTGGGACAGTACACAGATACGCAGTATTTT. The encoded protein is CASTLGQYTDTQYF.

The chain employs TRBV11-2 and TRBJ2-3, with 14 bases identical to TRBD2. J lost 3 bases, V lost 5 bases, and 13 bases had no gene match. The CDR3 is made up of 19 amino acids. Germline CDR1 is SGHAT and CDR2 is FQNNGV. This chain's CDR3 is CASSTRTSGGPLLTDTQYF. In nucleotides, the CDR3 is TGTGCCAGCAGCACCCGGACTAGCGGGGGGCCACTCCTGACAGATACGCAGTATTTT.

This clone was counted only a few times. This chain uses TRBV13 with TRBJ2-7; 11 nucleotides agree with TRBD2. Germline V gene data show CDR1 as PRHDT and CDR2 as FYEKMQ (reference sequence). The CDR3 has 15 residues. J gave up 3 bases and V 4 bases, and 5 bases lay outside the gene matches. CDR3 bases: TGTGCCAGCAGCTCGGGACTAGCGGTATTCTACGAGCAGTACTTC. Translation gives CASSSGLAVFYEQYF.

This clone showed up just once. The genes are TRBV13 and TRBJ2-1, with 13 bases that match TRBD2. Germline V gene lookup returns CDR1 PRHDT and CDR2 FYEKMQ (reference sequence). The CDR3 runs to 20 residues. Trimming at V came to 5 bases and at J to 2 bases, leaving 15 bases not matched to a gene. Here the CDR3 DNA reads TGTGCCAGCAGCCCGCCTGGGGGACTAGCGGGAAAGGGGGCCTACAATGAGCAGTTCTTC. Translation: CASSPPGGLAGKGAYNEQFF.

A single count supports this clone. CDR3 residues: CASRDRGYNSPLHF. The CDR3 DNA follows: TGTGCCAGCAGAGACAGGGGGTATAATTCACCCCTCCACTTT. The chain links TRBV27 to TRBJ1-6; 9 nucleotides agree with TRBD1. The CDR3 totals 14 residues. CDR1 and CDR2 from the germline V gene are MNHEY and SMNVEV (reference sequence). Trimming cost V 6 bases and J 4 bases; bases outside gene matches: 1.

J is TRBJ2-7 and V is TRBV5-6, with 9 bases lining up with TRBD2. The germline V gene has CDR1 SGHDT and CDR2 YYEEEE. The CDR3 is made up of 16 amino acids. V was clipped by 0 bases and J by 0 bases; unmatched bases: 4. DNA of the CDR3: TGTGCCAGCAGCTTGGTCCTAGCGGGGAGCTCCTACGAGCAGTACTTC. Residues: CASSLVLAGSSYEQYF.

The gene calls are TRBV27 and TRBJ2-7; 10 positions match TRBD2. CDR3 size: 14 residues. Germline assignment: CDR1 MNHEY and CDR2 SMNVEV (reference sequence). V dropped 8 bases and J dropped 2; count of bases not matched to a gene: 6. This CDR3 is CASPLAGDPYEQYV. The CDR3 nucleotides are TGTGCCAGCCCTCTAGCGGGGGACCCCTACGAGCAGTACGTC.

The chain is built from TRBV7-6 and TRBJ1-2; a possible D gene is TRBD1 (5 bases). Germline-derived CDR1 and CDR2 are SGHVS and FNYEAQ. Deletions cut 5 bases from V and 4 bases from J, with 20 bases between. The CDR3 consists of 16 residues. DNA of the CDR3: TGTGCCAGCAGCCTAAGCGAGGGAGGGGCGACCTATGGCTACACCTTC. This encodes CASSLSEGGATYGYTF.

The J gene is TRBJ2-1, the V gene TRBV10-2, with D possibly matching TRBD1 (6 bases). Trimming took 5 bases from V and 0 from J, leaving 17 bases between them. This CDR3 is 17 amino acids long. Germline V gene lookup returns CDR1 WSHSY and CDR2 SAAADI. The CDR3 DNA reads as TGCGCCAGCAGTCCTTCGGGCGTGGACAGCTCCTACAATGAGCAGTTCTTC. Translated: CASSPSGVDSSYNEQFF.

This clone has only one observation. The chain combines TRBV6-2 or TRBV6-3 with TRBJ2-1, with 9 bases aligning to TRBD2. This CDR3 comprises 19 residues. The germline CDR1 and CDR2 sequences are MNHEY and SVGEGT. V shed 5 bases, J shed 6 bases, and the junction held 20 bases outside the gene matches. As DNA, the CDR3 is TGTGCCAGCAGTCGCCTCGGCGGTAGCGGGAGTCGGGGGGCCAATGAGCAGTTCTTC. This sequence encodes CASSRLGGSGSRGANEQFF.

J is TRBJ1-1 and V is TRBV6-4; D ambiguous. V was clipped by 2 bases and J by 4 bases, with 8 bases between them. The CDR3 has 13 amino acids. Germline V CDR1 and CDR2: MRHNA, SNTAGT. The CDR3 DNA is TGTGCCAGCAGTGACACGGGGTTCACTGAAGCTTTCTTT. Its protein product is CASSDTGFTEAFF.

The chain recombines TRBV7-3 with TRBJ2-1, with 14 positions matching TRBD2. The CDR3 has 19 amino acids. The germline gives CDR1 SGHTA, CDR2 FQGTGA. V lost 5 bases and J lost 6; bases outside the gene matches: 15. The chain's CDR3 is CASSPGTSGSLPLTNEQFF. Written as DNA, the CDR3 is TGTGCCAGCAGCCCCGGGACTAGCGGGAGCCTACCCCTGACCAATGAGCAGTTCTTC.

This clone has a handful of counts. The rearrangement links TRBV29-1 to TRBJ2-1; D perhaps matches TRBD1 (5 bases). The CDR3 is 11 residues long. Deletions cut 5 bases from V and 7 bases from J, with 9 bases between. Germline values: CDR1 SQVTM, CDR2 ANQGSEA. CDR3 loop: CSVPRGNEQFF. The CDR3 DNA sequence: TGCAGCGTTCCTAGGGGAAATGAGCAGTTCTTC.

This chain uses TRBV5-4 with TRBJ2-3; 8 nucleotides match TRBD1. In germline, CDR1 is SGHNT, CDR2 YYREEE (reference sequence). CDR3 size: 14 residues. The trim removed 2 bases at V and 4 bases at J, leaving 3 bases unmatched. CDR3 sequence: CASSFRTGPDTQYF. The CDR3 DNA sequence: TGTGCCAGCAGCTTTAGGACAGGGCCAGATACGCAGTATTTT.

The chain recombines TRBV10-3 with TRBJ1-5, with no clear D. CDR3 length: 15 amino acids. Germline-derived CDR1 and CDR2 are ENHRY and SYGVKD. The ends were cut back, 0 bases at V and 1 base at J, with 7 bases in the middle. CDR3 amino acids: CAISESRVSNQPQHF. The CDR3 DNA follows: TGTGCCATCAGTGAGTCGAGGGTGAGCAATCAGCCCCAGCATTTT.

This clone was observed once. The chain carries TRBV6-1 and TRBJ2-7; possible D gene TRBD1, 6 bases. V was cut by 9 bases and J by 0 bases, with 12 bases left in between. Germline CDR1 and CDR2: MNHNS and SASEGT. The CDR3 length is 13 residues. The chain's CDR3 is CASQRQASYEQYV. The DNA of the CDR3 is TGTGCCAGTCAAAGACAGGCCTCCTACGAGCAGTACGTC.